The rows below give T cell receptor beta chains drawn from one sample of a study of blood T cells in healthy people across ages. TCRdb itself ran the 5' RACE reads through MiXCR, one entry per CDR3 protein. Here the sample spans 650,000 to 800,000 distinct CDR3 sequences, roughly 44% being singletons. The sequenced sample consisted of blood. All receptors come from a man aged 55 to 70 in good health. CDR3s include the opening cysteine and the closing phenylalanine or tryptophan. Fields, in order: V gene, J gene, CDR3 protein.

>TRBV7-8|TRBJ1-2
CASSLTRLRQGANYGYTF
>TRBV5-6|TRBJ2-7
CASSLGRGINEQYF
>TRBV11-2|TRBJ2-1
CASSLGLGREQFF
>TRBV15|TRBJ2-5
CATSRDPGGQETQYF
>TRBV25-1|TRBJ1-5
CANSGTDSNQPQHF
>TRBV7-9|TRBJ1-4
CASSLSRVGDEKLFF
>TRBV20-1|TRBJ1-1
CSARDAAPLMNTEAFF
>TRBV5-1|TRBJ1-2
CASELGQGTYGYTF
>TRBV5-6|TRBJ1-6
CASSLRGSPLHF
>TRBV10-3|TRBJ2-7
CAISESGASDYEQYF
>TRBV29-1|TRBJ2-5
CSAGRLQETQYF
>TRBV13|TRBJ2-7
CASSVDGRAYEQYF
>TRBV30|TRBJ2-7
CAWSAQGTYEQYF
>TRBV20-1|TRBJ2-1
CIARTGRQFF
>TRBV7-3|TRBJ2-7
CASSLTGHYEQYF
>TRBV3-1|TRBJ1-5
CASSQGAGPQPQHF
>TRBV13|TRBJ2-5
CASSLGLTTGVFKTQYF
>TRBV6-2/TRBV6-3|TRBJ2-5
CASRRLAVQETQYF
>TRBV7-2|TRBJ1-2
CASSLVMDGYTF
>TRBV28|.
CASGPSVGSETQYF
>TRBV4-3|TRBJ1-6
CASSQEARGRSPLHF
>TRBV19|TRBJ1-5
CASSIASNQPQHF
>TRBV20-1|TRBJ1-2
CSARSRTVAGYTF
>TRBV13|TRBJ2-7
CASSLDTEEQYF
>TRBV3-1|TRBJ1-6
CASTLDGGILHF
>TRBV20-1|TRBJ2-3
CSARGPQTDTQYF
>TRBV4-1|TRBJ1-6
CASSQERHQSSYNSPLHF
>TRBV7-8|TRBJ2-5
CASSLGTVRETQYF
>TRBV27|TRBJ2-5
CASSTRKETQYF
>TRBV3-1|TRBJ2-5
CASSQGGAGGPRETQYF
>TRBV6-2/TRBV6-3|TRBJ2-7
CASSNNGGIYEQYF
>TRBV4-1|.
CASSQGALRSYNEQYF
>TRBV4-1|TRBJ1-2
CASSHADRGGYGYTF
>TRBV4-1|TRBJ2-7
CASSPEEGALYEQYF
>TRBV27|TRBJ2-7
CTSRSPGQGAYEQYF
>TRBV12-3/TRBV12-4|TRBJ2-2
CASSPRLMNTGELFF
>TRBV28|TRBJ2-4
CASSFRMDRPNEAKNIQYF
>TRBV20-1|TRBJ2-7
CSARGSAFSYEQYF
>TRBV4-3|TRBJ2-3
CASSQDETGGPTDTQYF
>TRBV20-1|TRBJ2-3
CSANPAGRDRASGTQYF
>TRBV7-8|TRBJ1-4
CASSPGTGGRKLFF
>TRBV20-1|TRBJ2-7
CSARDPGSGGYEQYF
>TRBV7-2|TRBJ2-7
CASSLQTRYEQYF
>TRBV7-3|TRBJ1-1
CASIQPQGGTEAFF
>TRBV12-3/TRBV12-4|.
CASSLKGAAGGYEQYF
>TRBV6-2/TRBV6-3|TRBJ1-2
CASSEGVAGYTF
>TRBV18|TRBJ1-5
CASSPGQHSNQPQHF
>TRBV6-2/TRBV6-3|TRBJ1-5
CASTKGDQPQHF
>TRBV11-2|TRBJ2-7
CASSLDGGAGEQYF
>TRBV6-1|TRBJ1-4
CASTRQGYNEKLFF
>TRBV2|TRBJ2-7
CASKVGSYEQYF
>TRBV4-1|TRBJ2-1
CASSPGLAVSYNEQFF
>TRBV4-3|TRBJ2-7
CASSQDRDGYEQYF
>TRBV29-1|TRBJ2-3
CSVTGGSGTDTQYF
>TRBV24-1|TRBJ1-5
CATTPGHLMGNQPQHF
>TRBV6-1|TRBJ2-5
CASSDDYANEQYF
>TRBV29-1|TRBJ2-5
CSVVRQGLETQYF
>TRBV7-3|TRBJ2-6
CASSLTGQGALSGANVLTF